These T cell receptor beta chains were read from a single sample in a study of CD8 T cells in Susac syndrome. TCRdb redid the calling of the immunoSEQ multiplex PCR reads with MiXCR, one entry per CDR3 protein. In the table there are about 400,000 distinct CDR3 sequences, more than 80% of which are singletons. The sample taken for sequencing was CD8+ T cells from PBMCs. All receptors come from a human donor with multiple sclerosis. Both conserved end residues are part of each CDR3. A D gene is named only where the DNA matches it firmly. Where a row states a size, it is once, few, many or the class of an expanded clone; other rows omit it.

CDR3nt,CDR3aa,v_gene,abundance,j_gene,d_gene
TGTGCCAGCAGTTACTCGGGGGGAGTGGGGGCCAACGTCCTGACTTTC,CASSYSGGVGANVLTF,TRBV6-5,.,TRBJ2-6,.
TGCGCCAGCAGCGACGATTGGCACACTGAAGCTTTCTTT,CASSDDWHTEAFF,TRBV5-1,once,TRBJ1-1,.
TGTGCCAGCAGTCGCTCCGGGACTAGCGGGCTCGAGCAGTACTTC,CASSRSGTSGLEQYF,TRBV6-2/TRBV6-3,.,TRBJ2-7,TRBD2
TGCGCCAGCAGCCACTGGGAGAGCACAGATACGCAGTATTTT,CASSHWESTDTQYF,TRBV4-1,.,TRBJ2-3,.
TGTGCCAGCAGCTACGTTGGAGGGGGCGCCGGTAACTATGGCTACACCTTC,CASSYVGGGAGNYGYTF,TRBV5-6,.,TRBJ1-2,TRBD1
TGCGCCAGCAGCCAAACTCCAGGGGGTTCACGTGAGCAGTTCTTC,CASSQTPGGSREQFF,TRBV4-1,.,TRBJ2-1,TRBD1
TGTGCCAGCAGTTCCCCGACCCCCCTAGGCAATGAGCAGTTCTTC,CASSSPTPLGNEQFF,TRBV12-3/TRBV12-4,.,TRBJ2-1,.
TGTGCCTGGAGTGGGGAACAGTCATCCTACGAGCAGTACTTC,CAWSGEQSSYEQYF,TRBV30,.,TRBJ2-7,.
TGTGCCAGCAGCGTACGGGACTCTGGGGCCAACGTCCTGACTTTC,CASSVRDSGANVLTF,TRBV5-6,.,TRBJ2-6,.
TGTGCCAGCAGTTTAGAAGCGAATGAGCAGTTCTTC,CASSLEANEQFF,TRBV12-3/TRBV12-4,few,TRBJ2-1,.
TGTGCCATCAGCCCCGGAAAGGGACAGGACCAAGAGACCCAGTACTTC,CAISPGKGQDQETQYF,TRBV10-3,.,TRBJ2-5,TRBD1
TGTGCCAGTACCGGGGGACTAGCGGGACCCAATGAGCAGTTCTTC,CASTGGLAGPNEQFF,TRBV19,.,TRBJ2-1,TRBD2
TGTGCCTGGAGTGCCGGGACAGGCAATCAGCCCCAGCATTTT,CAWSAGTGNQPQHF,TRBV30,.,TRBJ1-5,TRBD1
TGTGCCAGCAGTCCGGACCTCCTCTCCACAGATACGCAGTATTTT,CASSPDLLSTDTQYF,TRBV12-3/TRBV12-4,.,TRBJ2-3,.
TGTGCAGTTCTAGCCAACGTCCTGACTTTC,CAVLANVLTF,TRBV10-3,.,TRBJ2-6,.
TGTGCCAGCAGTGACTCGGCAGCCTACGAGCAGTACTTC,CASSDSAAYEQYF,TRBV2,few,TRBJ2-7,.
TGTGCCAACAGTCCAACCGGGGCCCTTTCCTCTGGGGCCAACGTCCTGACTTTC,CANSPTGALSSGANVLTF,TRBV12-3/TRBV12-4,.,TRBJ2-6,.
TGTGCCAGCAGGGCAATTTCGTCCGAGCAGTACTTC,CASRAISSEQYF,TRBV27,.,TRBJ2-7,.
TGTGCCAGCAGCTTGGATTTGAACTCCTACAATGAGCAGTTCTTC,CASSLDLNSYNEQFF,TRBV5-4,.,TRBJ2-1,.
TGTGCCAGCAGTTCCCAGGGCAGAGGCGAAAAACTGTTTTTT,CASSSQGRGEKLFF,TRBV6-5,.,TRBJ1-4,.
TGTGCCTACAGGGATTTGGCCAATGAGCAGTTCTTC,CAYRDLANEQFF,TRBV30,.,TRBJ2-1,.
TGTGCCAGCAGCTTACCGGGGGGTAACGGGGAGCTGTTTTTT,CASSLPGGNGELFF,TRBV7-2,once,TRBJ2-2,TRBD2
TGCGCCAGCACAGTCGGGACCACTGTGTGGGAGACCCAGTACTTC,CASTVGTTVWETQYF,TRBV10-2,.,TRBJ2-5,.
TGTGCCAGCAGCTCTACAGGGTCTCCCTACGAGCAGTACTTC,CASSSTGSPYEQYF,TRBV14,.,TRBJ2-7,.
TGTGCCAGCAGCTTAGGCGCGGGAGGGTCCGGGGAGCTGTTTTTT,CASSLGAGGSGELFF,TRBV7-8,.,TRBJ2-2,TRBD2
TGTGCCAGCAGTTCCCCCTTCAGGGGAAGCAATCAGCCCCAGCATTTT,CASSSPFRGSNQPQHF,TRBV6-2/TRBV6-3,.,TRBJ1-5,.
TGTGCCAGCAGTTTTGGGCGTGCTGAAGCTTTCTTT,CASSFGRAEAFF,TRBV28,.,TRBJ1-1,.
TGCGCCAGCAGCTTGGTACTAGCGGGAGACGAGCAGTACTTC,CASSLVLAGDEQYF,TRBV5-1,.,TRBJ2-7,TRBD2
TGTGGCTTGGTAGCGGTTACCGGGGAGCTGTTTTTT,CGLVAVTGELFF,TRBV7-9,.,TRBJ2-2,.
TGCACCAGCAGCCAAGGAGGGTTATGGACTAGTAACTCCTACGAGCAGTACTTC,CTSSQGGLWTSNSYEQYF,TRBV1,.,TRBJ2-7,.